The 2 T cell receptor beta chains given below trace back to one sample, sequenced in a study of OX40 agonist ivuxolimab in advanced cancers. Profiling relied on immunoSEQ multiplex PCR, and the TCRdb table lists in-frame clones only, not all of them. The sample lists 65,000 to 90,000 clones, 91% occurring once. The input for sequencing was CD4+ or CD8+ T cells sorted from blood, taken in a trial of the OX40 agonist ivuxolimab. These receptors originate from an adult with an advanced solid tumor such as melanoma, head and neck, liver or kidney cancer.

The chain combines TRBV28 with TRBJ2-7, with 8 bases fitting TRBD1. The V segment lost 7 bases and the J segment 9 bases; nucleotides outside the gene matches: 11. CDR1 is MDHEN, CDR2 SYDVKM, per germline. The CDR3 loop spans 13 amino acids. CDR3 coding DNA: TGTGCCAGCACCGGACAGGGAGGTAGGGGGCAGTACTTC. This codes for CASTGQGGRGQYF. Drawing the rest from reference TRBV28 and TRBJ2-7, the complete variable domain is DVKVTQSSRYLVKRTGEKVFLECVQDMDHENMFWYRQDPGLGLRLIYFSYDVKMKEKGDIPEGYSVSREKKERFSLILESASTNQTSMYLCASTGQGGRGQYFGPGTRLTVT.

V usage is TRBV5-4 and J usage is TRBJ2-5, with a weak D call TRBD1 (6 bases). This CDR3 comprises 15 residues. V dropped 0 bases and J dropped 5 bases, with 14 bases sitting between them. Germline V gives CDR1 SGHNT, CDR2 YYREEE (reference sequence). CDR3 nucleotide sequence: TGTGCCAGCAGCTTGGGGGGGCGGGTGGACGAGACCCAGTACTTC. Amino acids: CASSLGGRVDETQYF.